A single sample gave rise to the 6 T cell receptor beta chains below, sequenced in a study of naive and memory T cell subsets. The beta constant-region primer was an equimolar mix of two oligonucleotides covering TRBC1 and TRBC2. Nested alpha and beta constant-region primers with the SP2 primer drove four PCR rounds on ligated cDNA. Via MiXCR, TCRdb re-called the UMI-ligation and nested PCR reads, giving one row per CDR3 protein. The sample carries 95,000 to 150,000 distinct CDR3 sequences, 30% to 45% recorded once. The sample taken for sequencing was central memory CD4+ T cells from blood. The origin of the receptors is a human donor in good health.

This chain links TRBV7-2 with TRBJ2-5; 15 nucleotides agree with TRBD2. The CDR3 has 16 amino acids. Unmatched junction bases numbered 5, after V lost 5 bases and J lost 4 bases. Germline V CDR1 and CDR2: SGHTA, FQGNSA. The CDR3 nucleotides read TGTGCCAGCAGCGTCGGACTAGCGGGAGGGCGAGAGACCCAGTACTTC. Translating gives CASSVGLAGGRETQYF.

The chain has TRBV20-1 and TRBJ2-5; D may be TRBD2 (6 bases). The CDR3 consists of 12 residues. Germline V gene data show CDR1 as DFQATT and CDR2 as SNEGSKA (reference sequence). V was cut by 5 bases and J by 1 base, with 8 bases left in between. The CDR3 region is CSAGGTQETQYF. As DNA, the CDR3 is TGCAGTGCTGGCGGGACCCAAGAGACCCAGTACTTC.

The V and J genes are TRBV27 and TRBJ1-5, with a tentative D call TRBD1 (5 bases). Trimming removed 3 bases at V and 4 bases at J, with 13 bases between. Per the germline V gene, CDR1 is MNHEY and CDR2 is SMNVEV (reference sequence). CDR3 length: 15 amino acids. The CDR3, as DNA: TGTGCCAGCAGTTTGAGGTTGGGGGAAAATCAGCCCCAGCATTTT. It codes for CASSLRLGENQPQHF.

The gene calls are TRBV6-4 and TRBJ1-5; no firm D call. V was clipped by 4 bases and J by 6 bases, with 13 bases between them. CDR1 and CDR2 from the germline V gene are MRHNA and SNTAGT. CDR3 size: 14 residues. The CDR3 sequence is CASSVQAGSQPQHF. CDR3 sequence (DNA): TGTGCCAGCAGTGTCCAGGCGGGTAGTCAGCCCCAGCATTTT.

This clonotype was counted only a few times. DNA for the CDR3: TGCAGTGCTTCAAGGGCCCGCGGAACAGCTACCGACGAGCAGTACTTC. This codes for CSASRARGTATDEQYF. V and J are TRBV20-1 and TRBJ2-7; D unclear. Trimming took 5 bases from V and 5 from J, leaving 25 bases between them. The CDR3 contains 16 residues. CDR1 DFQATT and CDR2 SNEGSKA come from the germline V gene (reference sequence).

The chain carries TRBV29-1 and TRBJ2-1; tentatively, D is TRBD2 (6 bases). Trimming pared 7 bases from V and 0 bases from J, leaving 13 bases between. CDR3 length: 14 amino acids. Germline values: CDR1 SQVTM, CDR2 ANQGSEA. CDR3 sequence: CSGRRADSYNEQFF. The CDR3 DNA sequence: TGCAGCGGCCGGAGGGCCGACTCCTACAATGAGCAGTTCTTC.